Presented here are 25 T cell receptor beta chains from one specimen sequenced in a study of shared clonotypes between healthy human individuals. CD45RO-negative CD8 cells positively selected for CCR7 made up the naive population, which excluded terminally differentiated effector memory CD45RA+ cells. Profiled with immunoSEQ multiplex PCR; TCRdb holds only in-frame clones, not every one. The sample has about 750,000 clones, approximately 92% seen once. Sequencing used naive CD8+ T cells sorted from blood. The origin of the receptors is a man aged 25 to 45 in good health.

This chain links TRBV4-3 with TRBJ1-1, with D perhaps matching TRBD1 (6 bases). CDR3 length: 15 amino acids. V gave up 3 bases and J gave up 1 base, with 12 bases separating them. Germline lookup yields CDR1 LGHNA and CDR2 YSLEER. The CDR3 loop reads CASSHTDSGNTEAFF. Written as DNA, the CDR3 is TGCGCCAGCAGCCACACGGACAGCGGGAACACTGAAGCTTTCTTT.

The chain uses TRBV4-1 and TRBJ2-7, with 11 nucleotides matching TRBD1. The ends lost 4 bases at V and 0 bases at J; junction bases unmatched: 2. Germline lookup yields CDR1 MGHRA and CDR2 YSYEKL. CDR3 length: 15 amino acids. For the CDR3, the DNA is TGCGCCAGCAGCCTGGGACAGGGGGACTCCTACGAGCAGTACTTC. Its protein is CASSLGQGDSYEQYF.

The rearrangement joins TRBV4-1 to TRBJ2-1, with TRBD2 matching over 11 bases. Germline V gives CDR1 MGHRA, CDR2 YSYEKL. The CDR3 totals 16 residues. V shed 0 bases and J 3 bases; nucleotides not matched to a gene: 1. The CDR3 coding sequence is TGCGCCAGCAGCCAAGAGACTAGCGGGATCTACAATGAGCAGTTCTTC. Translating gives CASSQETSGIYNEQFF.

This chain uses TRBV30 with TRBJ1-2; D may be TRBD1 (5 bases). Trimming shortened V by 2 bases and J by 2 bases, and 15 bases separated the two germline ends. Looked up from germline, CDR1 is GTSNPN and CDR2 is SVGIG (reference sequence). The CDR3 totals 15 residues. The CDR3 loop reads CAWSWTSSPNYGYTF. In DNA, the CDR3 is TGTGCCTGGAGTTGGACATCCTCCCCGAACTATGGCTACACCTTC.

This clone was seen a single time. CDR3 protein: CASSLDPAGGSYEQYF. The CDR3 DNA follows: TGTGCCAGCAGCTTAGACCCCGCGGGAGGATCCTACGAGCAGTACTTC. The rearrangement links TRBV7-9 to TRBJ2-7; 8 nucleotides line up with TRBD2. CDR3 length: 16 residues. Germline loops: CDR1 SEHNR, CDR2 FQNEAQ (reference sequence). V lost 1 base to trimming and J lost 1 base; unmatched junction nucleotides: 6. Supplemented by reference TRBV7-9 and TRBJ2-7, the full variable domain reads DTGVSQNPRHKITKRGQNVTFRCDPISEHNRLYWYRQTLGQGPEFLTYFQNEAQLEKSRLLSDRFSAERPKGSFSTLEIQRTEQGDSAMYLCASSLDPAGGSYEQYFGPGTRLTVT.

This chain joins TRBV5-6 and TRBJ2-2; the D gene could be TRBD1 or TRBD2 (6 bases each). The CDR3 has 13 residues. Germline V lookup: CDR1 SGHDT, CDR2 YYEEEE. The germline V and J ends were trimmed by 2 bases and 6 bases, with 8 bases remaining between them. DNA of the CDR3: TGTGCCAGCAGCTTTGGGGGGCCCGGGGAGCTGTTTTTT. The encoded protein is CASSFGGPGELFF.

V gene TRBV18 combines with J gene TRBJ1-5; a possible D gene is TRBD1 (6 bases). The germline V gene has CDR1 KGHSH and CDR2 LQKENI. There are 15 residues in the CDR3. Deletions cut 2 bases from V and 7 bases from J, with 15 bases between. CDR3 nucleotide sequence: TGTGCCAGCTCACCATTCGGGGGGCGAGACCAGCCCCAGCATTTT. This gives the protein CASSPFGGRDQPQHF.

The genes are TRBV10-1 and TRBJ2-1; 11 bases are a match to TRBD2. Per germline, CDR1 WNHNN and CDR2 SYGVQD (reference sequence). This CDR3 is 16 amino acids long. After removal of 5 bases from V and 8 bases from J, the junction contained 11 bases not matched to a gene. In nucleotides, the CDR3 is TGCGCCAGCAGTATTAGTTTAACTAGCGGGAGAGATGAGCAGTTCTTC. Its translation is CASSISLTSGRDEQFF.

The V gene is TRBV6-6, the J gene TRBJ2-3; no reliable D call. The V gene's germline CDR1 is MNHNY and CDR2 SVGAGI (reference sequence). Trimming removed 6 bases from V and 6 bases from J, with 10 bases in between. This CDR3 spans 12 amino acids. The CDR3 reads CASSQRWDTQYF. The CDR3, as DNA: TGTGCCAGCAGCCAACGGTGGGATACGCAGTATTTT.

The V and J genes are TRBV28 and TRBJ2-3, with 9 bases aligning to TRBD2. The CDR3 consists of 18 residues. The ends lost 3 bases at V and 1 base at J; junction bases unmatched: 11. Germline CDR1 reads MDHEN; CDR2 reads SYDVKM. This CDR3 reads CASSFIAGVGSGTDTQYF. As DNA, the CDR3 is TGTGCCAGCAGTTTTATAGCGGGAGTAGGGTCGGGCACAGATACGCAGTATTTT.

V gene TRBV4-3 combines with J gene TRBJ2-1; the match to TRBD1 covers 11 bases. Germline CDR1 and CDR2: LGHNA and YSLEER. Trimming removed 4 bases from V and 10 bases from J; junction bases left unmatched: 6. The CDR3 loop spans 14 amino acids. The CDR3 region is CASSPRTGGGEQFF. CDR3 in DNA: TGCGCCAGCAGCCCCCGGACAGGGGGCGGGGAGCAGTTCTTC.

The chain employs TRBV4-1 and TRBJ1-2; D is ambiguous. With 4 bases removed from V and 6 bases from J, the gap between germline ends came to 18 bases. The CDR3 is 15 residues long. The germline CDR1 and CDR2 sequences are MGHRA and YSYEKL. The CDR3 DNA is TGCGCCAGCAGCCGCGCCGATAGGGAGAGGGATGGCTACACCTTC. Translating it yields CASSRADRERDGYTF.

This clone was observed once. This chain links TRBV4-1 with TRBJ2-7, with D perhaps TRBD1 or TRBD2 (6 bases each). The ends were cut back, 0 bases at V and 5 bases at J, with 14 bases in the middle. The germline V gene encodes CDR1 MGHRA and CDR2 YSYEKL. CDR3 length: 15 residues. CDR3 amino acids: CASSQDPGAADEQYF. Here the CDR3 DNA reads TGCGCCAGCAGCCAAGATCCGGGGGCGGCGGACGAGCAGTACTTC.

The genes are TRBV30 and TRBJ2-3, with a tentative D call TRBD2 (5 bases). V lost 3 bases, J lost 1 base, and 14 bases lay in between. The CDR3 is 15 amino acids. Germline CDR1 GTSNPN, CDR2 SVGIG (reference sequence). As DNA, the CDR3 is TGTGCCTGGAGGCCAACTAGTTACGGCACAGATACGCAGTATTTT. Translating it yields CAWRPTSYGTDTQYF.

J is TRBJ2-2 and V is TRBV10-3; no clear D gene. The CDR3 sequence is 12 residues long. The V end lost 0 bases, the J end lost 7 bases, and 3 bases lay between the germline ends. Germline V gene data show CDR1 as ENHRY and CDR2 as SYGVKD. The CDR3 spells CAISESSGELFF. The CDR3 DNA is TGTGCCATCAGTGAGTCGAGCGGGGAGCTGTTTTTT.

This chain connects TRBV21-1 to TRBJ2-1. TRBV21-1 is termed a pseudogene. The CDR3 loop spans 19 amino acids. CDR3 nucleotide sequence: TGTGCCAGCAGCAAAGGGCTCGGGGTGGGGACGGCCAAAATCGATGAGCAGTTCTTC. Translation gives CASSKGLGVGTAKIDEQFF.

V usage is TRBV5-1 and J usage is TRBJ2-5, with D tentatively TRBD1 (6 bases). V was cut by 2 bases and J by 5 bases, with 19 bases left in between. This CDR3 contains 16 residues. The germline CDR1 and CDR2 sequences are SGHRS and YFSETQ. CDR3 amino acids: CASSLPLQGLGETQYF. In DNA form, the CDR3 reads TGCGCCAGCAGCTTACCCTTACAGGGTTTGGGGGAGACCCAGTACTTC.

The genes are TRBV4-1 and TRBJ1-1, with 7 nucleotides matching TRBD1. The CDR3 sequence is 15 residues long. Losses at the gene ends were 1 base for V and 1 base for J; bases not matched to a gene: 3. Looked up from germline, CDR1 is MGHRA and CDR2 is YSYEKL. The CDR3 region has the DNA TGCGCCAGCAGCCAAGGACAGGGCGAGAACACTGAAGCTTTCTTT. It specifies CASSQGQGENTEAFF.

The V and J genes are TRBV25-1 and TRBJ2-1; possible D gene TRBD1, 5 bases. Germline V gene data show CDR1 as MGHDK and CDR2 as SYGVNS. Trimming left V 5 bases short and J 4 bases short, with 15 bases between. The CDR3 extends over 15 amino acids. The DNA for the CDR3 is TGTGCCAGCAGTCAAGACAGTCACCCATACAATGAGCAGTTCTTC. Translated: CASSQDSHPYNEQFF.

In its sample, this clone was seen once. The chain joins TRBV11-2 to TRBJ2-7, with 12 bases identical to TRBD2. The germline gives CDR1 SGHAT, CDR2 FQNNGV. This CDR3 region has 14 residues. V lost 5 bases and J lost 6; bases outside the gene matches: 5. CDR3 DNA sequence: TGTGCCAGCAGCCCCCGACTAGCGGGAGTCGAGCAGTACTTC. This translates into CASSPRLAGVEQYF. Drawing the rest from reference TRBV11-2 and TRBJ2-7, the complete variable domain is EAGVAQSPRYKIIEKRQSVAFWCNPISGHATLYWYQQILGQGPKLLIQFQNNGVVDDSQLPKDRFSAERLKGVDSTLKIQPAKLEDSAVYLCASSPRLAGVEQYFGPGTRLTVT.

CDR3 DNA: TGTGCCAGCAGTTTATCAATGGGGGGGGACTACGAGCAGTACTTC. Translated: CASSLSMGGDYEQYF. V usage is TRBV27 and J usage is TRBJ2-7; 7 positions agree with TRBD2. The CDR3 is 15 residues long. CDR1 MNHEY and CDR2 SMNVEV come from the germline V gene (reference sequence). The J segment lost 3 bases and the V segment lost 0 bases, leaving 5 bases of the junction unmatched.

The chain recombines TRBV7-8 with TRBJ2-7, with a tentative D call TRBD2 (5 bases). The CDR3 covers 16 residues. V was clipped by 5 bases and J by 4 bases, with 21 bases between them. Germline CDR1 reads SGHVS; CDR2 reads FQNEAQ. CDR3 amino acids: CASSTRVWETGYEQYF. CDR3 sequence (DNA): TGTGCCAGCAGCACCCGGGTTTGGGAAACGGGGTACGAGCAGTACTTC.

This chain joins TRBV10-3 and TRBJ2-7; perhaps TRBD2 as D (5 bases). This CDR3 is built from 13 residues. Deletions cut 2 bases from V and 11 bases from J, with 16 bases between. The germline gives CDR1 ENHRY, CDR2 SYGVKD. CDR3 in DNA: TGTGCCATCAGTGAGACGCTAGCTCGGCAGGAGTACTTC. It specifies CAISETLARQEYF.

This chain uses TRBV14 with TRBJ2-7; D is perhaps TRBD1 (6 bases). Germline CDR1 SGHDN, CDR2 FVKESK. Trimming shortened V by 6 bases and J by 0 bases, and 12 bases separated the two germline ends. The CDR3 contains 14 residues. CDR3 nucleotides: TGTGCCAGCAGTATTCAGGGGCCCTCCTACGAGCAGTACTTC. The encoded protein is CASSIQGPSYEQYF. The complete variable domain, with remaining parts taken from reference TRBV14 and TRBJ2-7, reads EAGVTQFPSHSVIEKGQTVTLRCDPISGHDNLYWYRRVMGKEIKFLLHFVKESKQDESGMPNNRFLAERTGGTYSTLKVQPAELEDSGVYFCASSIQGPSYEQYFGPGTRLTVT.

This CDR3 is CASSLVDRASRYEQYF. The CDR3 nucleotides are TGTGCCAGCAGCTTAGTCGACAGGGCCAGTAGGTACGAGCAGTACTTC. This sequence joins TRBV7-8 and TRBJ2-7; TRBD1 agrees at 7 bases. There are 16 residues in the CDR3. Germline assignment: CDR1 SGHVS and CDR2 FQNEAQ. V lost 1 base and J lost 4; bases outside the gene matches: 10. Supplemented by reference TRBV7-8 and TRBJ2-7, the full variable domain reads GAGVSQSPRYKVAKRGQDVALRCDPISGHVSLFWYQQALGQGPEFLTYFQNEAQLDKSGLPSDRFFAERPEGSVSTLKIQRTQQEDSAVYLCASSLVDRASRYEQYFGPGTRLTVT.